A single sample is the source of the 32 T cell receptor beta chains below, sequenced in a study of vaccination and CD4 T cells after COVID-19. Sequencing of DNA taken from cultured CD4+ T cells relied on the Oncomine TCR Beta short-read assay. One entry per CDR3 protein results from TCRdb running MiXCR on the PCR reads. Among some 5,100 distinct CDR3 sequences, around a quarter were seen once, and the ten largest hold about 30%. Described treatment: roughly ten-day PBMC culture with coronavirus spike peptide pools or control peptides (ViraFEST assay). One should note that the unexposed donor's CD4+ T cells were collected before the COVID-19 pandemic (2011-2018). For these receptors, no antigen is known. The material sequenced was CD4+ T cells from blood, cultured in vitro. These receptors all stem from a human donor in good health.

Written as DNA, the CDR3 is TGTGCCAGCCCGCTCCCCAGGCAGGTCAGTTCACCCCTCCACTTT. Translation: CASPLPRQVSSPLHF. The chain is built from TRBV10-3 and TRBJ1-6, with unresolved D. Germline CDR1 and CDR2: ENHRY and SYGVKD. V lost 10 bases and J lost 9, with 22 bases in between. The CDR3 is made up of 15 amino acids.

The gene calls are TRBV12-3 or TRBV12-4 and TRBJ2-4, with D tentatively TRBD1 (6 bases). CDR3 length: 13 residues. V shed 6 bases and J shed 7 bases, with 13 bases lying between them. CDR3 DNA sequence: TGTGCCAGCAGCAAGACAGGAGTGAACATTCAGTACTTC. Translation: CASSKTGVNIQYF.

This rearrangement joins TRBV12-5 to TRBJ1-2; D is undetermined. Germline loops: CDR1 LGHNT, CDR2 FRNRAP. The CDR3 is made up of 10 amino acids. Trimming removed 4 bases at V and 6 bases at J, with 3 bases between. The CDR3 DNA is TGTGCTAGTGGTTCGGATGGCTACACCTTC. Translated: CASGSDGYTF.

This clonotype was recorded a few times. The genes are TRBV25-1 and TRBJ1-2; D is possibly TRBD1 (6 bases). V lost 4 bases and J lost 7, with 16 bases in between. The CDR3 consists of 14 residues. Germline values: CDR1 MGHDK, CDR2 SYGVNS. CDR3: CASSAQGFVGGYTF. DNA for the CDR3: TGTGCCAGCAGTGCACAGGGTTTTGTGGGTGGCTACACCTTC.

The chain employs TRBV6-2 or TRBV6-3 and TRBJ1-2, with D perhaps matching TRBD1 (5 bases). The CDR3 loop spans 14 amino acids. Germline-derived CDR1 and CDR2 are MNHEY and SVGEGT. Trimming cost V 2 bases and J 8 bases, with 15 bases left between them. CDR3 region: CASSYDQGLGGYTF. DNA of the CDR3: TGTGCCAGCAGTTACGATCAGGGATTAGGCGGCTACACCTTC.

This clonotype came up a few times. The chain is built from TRBV7-9 and TRBJ1-1; perhaps TRBD1 as D (6 bases). CDR3 length equals 13 residues. V gave up 5 bases and J gave up 6 bases, with 13 bases separating them. Germline values: CDR1 SEHNR, CDR2 FQNEAQ (reference sequence). In DNA form, the CDR3 reads TGTGCCAGCAGCGCCAGGGGAGATTCTGAAGCTTTCTTT. Its protein product is CASSARGDSEAFF.

This chain joins TRBV10-3 and TRBJ1-1; 8 bases line up with TRBD1. V shed 5 bases, J shed 4 bases, and the junction held 9 bases outside the gene matches. The CDR3 contains 15 residues. CDR1 is ENHRY and CDR2 is SYGVKD in the germline V gene. The CDR3, as DNA: TGTGCCATCAGTAATCCCGGACAGGGTGGCACTGAAGCTTTCTTT. Translating it yields CAISNPGQGGTEAFF.

This clonotype was recorded a few times. The chain recombines TRBV6-1 with TRBJ1-2, with 8 bases matching TRBD1. This CDR3 has 13 amino acids. The junction had 8 bases not matched to a gene; V was cut back by 6 bases and J by 8 bases. Germline loops: CDR1 MNHNS, CDR2 SASEGT. The CDR3 DNA is TGTGCCAGCAGGCTGGACAGGGCTGGAGGCTACACCTTC. Translated, it gives CASRLDRAGGYTF.

The V gene is TRBV20-1, the J gene TRBJ2-5, with 8 nucleotides matching TRBD1. J gave up 5 bases and V 2 bases, and 1 base lay outside the gene matches. Germline CDR1 and CDR2: DFQATT and SNEGSKA (reference sequence). This CDR3 contains 12 residues. CDR3 in amino acids: CSARQGAETQYF. The CDR3 coding sequence is TGCAGTGCTAGACAGGGGGCCGAGACCCAGTACTTC.

This clonotype was seen a handful of times. The chain uses TRBV7-2 and TRBJ1-2; unclear D gene. The V and J ends lost 5 bases and 6 bases respectively, with 16 bases between them. Germline CDR1 and CDR2: SGHTA and FQGNSA. This CDR3 is built from 14 residues. The CDR3 DNA reads as TGTGCCAGCAGCCCGGTATATGAGTGGCATGGCTACACCTTC. Amino acids: CASSPVYEWHGYTF.

Turning to this clonotype: A junction boundary mismatches the germline segment, possibly from a read error. The CDR3 loop is CASKSSGDYNEQLF. Here the CDR3 DNA reads TGTGCCAGCAAGTCTTCAGGGGACTACAATGAGCAGCTCTTC. V is TRBV6-1 and J is TRBJ2-1, with TRBD2 as a possible D gene (7 bases). Per germline, CDR1 MNHNS and CDR2 SASEGT. The CDR3 has 14 amino acids.

A few counts support this clonotype. The junction departs from germline at one end; a sequencing error may be responsible. V gene TRBV11-1 combines with J gene TRBJ1-6; a weak D match, TRBD1 (5 bases). This CDR3 has 16 residues. In germline, CDR1 is SGHAT, CDR2 FQDESV (reference sequence). DNA for the CDR3: TGTGCCAGCAGCTTAGTGGAGGGGTCCTCTAATTCACCCCTCCACTTT. This encodes CASSLVEGSSNSPLHF.

This clonotype has more than one count but fewer than ten. Here the CDR3 reads CASSFRADEAFF. The CDR3 DNA reads as TGTGCCAGCAGTTTCCGGGCAGACGAAGCTTTCTTT. This rearrangement joins TRBV27 to TRBJ1-1; the D is unclear. This CDR3 has 12 residues. Germline CDR1 is MNHEY and CDR2 is SMNVEV (reference sequence). Deletions cut 3 bases from V and 8 bases from J, with 10 bases between.

This clonotype is medium-sized in the sample. This chain uses TRBV10-1 with TRBJ2-1; 8 nucleotides agree with TRBD2. CDR1 WNHNN and CDR2 SYGVQD come from the germline V gene (reference sequence). V lost 2 bases to trimming and J lost 11 bases; unmatched junction nucleotides: 14. The CDR3 has 16 residues. CDR3 residues: CASSELTGGALQQQFF. The CDR3 nucleotides are TGCGCCAGCAGTGAGCTAACGGGGGGGGCCCTCCAACAGCAGTTCTTC.

The chain has TRBV5-4 and TRBJ1-1; 7 bases match TRBD1. This CDR3 region has 15 residues. Germline CDR1 is SGHNT and CDR2 is YYREEE (reference sequence). The V and J ends lost 4 bases and 0 bases, in that order; junction bases with no gene match: 6. CDR3 sequence (DNA): TGTGCCAGCAGCCCAGGGGGACATCTGAACACTGAAGCTTTCTTT. Protein sequence: CASSPGGHLNTEAFF.

This clonotype was detected a few times. This chain uses TRBV6-5 with TRBJ1-6; TRBD1 might be the D (5 bases). This CDR3 has 15 amino acids. Germline V CDR1 and CDR2: MNHEY, SVGAGI. The V end was cut by 2 bases, the J end by 9 bases, with 14 bases between. Here the CDR3 reads CASSYGGGIVSPLHF. The CDR3 DNA is TGTGCCAGCAGTTACGGGGGAGGGATCGTTTCACCCCTCCACTTT.

This chain joins TRBV6-2 or TRBV6-3 and TRBJ2-1; D unresolved. The V gene's germline CDR1 is MNHEY and CDR2 SVGEGT. This CDR3 is 13 amino acids long. V lost 6 bases and J lost 5, with 11 bases in between. In DNA form, the CDR3 reads TGTGCCAGCAGGTATAGGGCAAACAATGAGCAGTTCTTC. This gives the protein CASRYRANNEQFF.

This clonotype was counted a few times. This chain connects TRBV6-1 to TRBJ1-2, with no clear D. The CDR3 is 12 residues long. Trimming pared 5 bases from V and 4 bases from J, leaving 8 bases between. Germline V gene sequence: CDR1 MNHNS, CDR2 SASEGT. The CDR3 region is CASSPSPYGYTF. The CDR3 coding sequence is TGTGCCAGCAGTCCCTCCCCCTATGGCTACACCTTC.

The rearrangement joins TRBV27 to TRBJ2-3, with 7 bases matching TRBD2. V dropped 1 base and J dropped 4; count of bases not matched to a gene: 5. The CDR3 runs to 15 residues. In germline, CDR1 is MNHEY, CDR2 SMNVEV (reference sequence). In nucleotides, the CDR3 is TGTGCCAGCAGTTTATTCAGCGGGATGGCAGATACGCAGTATTTT. Its translation: CASSLFSGMADTQYF.

This clonotype has only a few counts. The V gene is TRBV10-1, the J gene TRBJ2-3; D is unresolved. CDR1 WNHNN and CDR2 SYGVQD come from the germline V gene (reference sequence). Trimming took 8 bases from V and 3 from J, leaving 15 bases between them. The CDR3 covers 14 residues. Here the CDR3 DNA reads TGCGCCAGCTTCTTGAGAAGAAGTACAGATACGCAGTATTTT. Its translation is CASFLRRSTDTQYF.

This clonotype was counted only a few times. The chain employs TRBV2 and TRBJ1-5; D gene uncertain. The V gene's germline CDR1 is SNHLY and CDR2 FYNNEI. V lost 7 bases to trimming and J lost 4 bases, with 17 bases between them. The CDR3 has 15 amino acids. This CDR3 reads CASKIGYGVNQPQHF. The CDR3 DNA sequence: TGTGCCAGCAAGATAGGCTACGGCGTTAATCAGCCCCAGCATTTT.

The chain is built from TRBV19 and TRBJ1-1, with D uncertain. CDR3 length equals 13 residues. V lost 4 bases and J 5 bases, leaving 11 bases between the germline ends. From germline, CDR1 is LNHDA and CDR2 SQIVND (reference sequence). This CDR3 reads CASSNVAETEAFF. As DNA, the CDR3 is TGTGCCAGTAGTAATGTGGCTGAGACTGAAGCTTTCTTT.

The chain uses TRBV6-5 and TRBJ2-1; 13 bases match TRBD2. The CDR3 runs to 16 residues. V lost 0 bases and J lost 7; bases outside the gene matches: 3. CDR1 and CDR2 (germline): MNHEY, SVGAGI. The CDR3 DNA reads TGTGCCAGCAGTTACTCTACTAGCGGGGGGGAAAATGAGCAGTTCTTC. Translated, it gives CASSYSTSGGENEQFF.

This chain connects TRBV19 to TRBJ1-2; D may be TRBD1 (6 bases). Trimming took off 6 bases at V and 6 bases at J, with 8 bases between the two ends. CDR1 and CDR2 (germline): LNHDA, SQIVND (reference sequence). The CDR3 consists of 11 residues. The CDR3 region is CASRNRDGYTF. The CDR3 DNA follows: TGTGCCAGTAGAAACAGGGATGGCTACACCTTC.

The V call is TRBV7-3, the J call TRBJ1-2; D might be TRBD1 (5 bases). Trimming removed 5 bases at V and 8 bases at J, with 21 bases between. Germline V lookup: CDR1 SGHTA, CDR2 FQGTGA. This CDR3 has 15 residues. This CDR3 is CASSPTGQEGNGYTF. CDR3 coding DNA: TGTGCCAGCAGCCCGACGGGGCAGGAAGGGAACGGCTACACCTTC.

The chain couples TRBV27 to TRBJ2-1; D ambiguous. There are 11 residues in the CDR3. Germline V gene lookup returns CDR1 MNHEY and CDR2 SMNVEV (reference sequence). Trimming pared 2 bases from V and 5 bases from J, leaving 1 base between. CDR3 DNA: TGTGCCAGCAGTTTAAACAATGAGCAGTTCTTC. Protein: CASSLNNEQFF.

This clonotype was detected only a few times. This sequence joins TRBV6-1 and TRBJ2-7, with a weak D call TRBD2 (5 bases). Trimming stripped 1 base from V and 0 bases from J, with 10 bases between. This CDR3 spans 15 amino acids. Germline V gene sequence: CDR1 MNHNS, CDR2 SASEGT. The CDR3 DNA follows: TGTGCCAGCAGTGAAGAGCCGGGGAGCTCCTACGAGCAGTACTTC. Translating gives CASSEEPGSSYEQYF.

This clonotype appeared a few times. The chain is built from TRBV7-8 and TRBJ2-5; D remains unclear. Germline V gene data show CDR1 as SGHVS and CDR2 as FQNEAQ. Trimming cost V 1 base and J 2 bases, with 8 bases left between them. This CDR3 has 14 residues. The CDR3: CASSLGWSQETQYF. Written as DNA, the CDR3 is TGTGCCAGCAGCTTAGGCTGGTCACAAGAGACCCAGTACTTC.

This clonotype came up a few times. The chain is built from TRBV24-1 and TRBJ2-1; D is ambiguous. The CDR3 is 13 residues long. Per germline, CDR1 KGHDR and CDR2 SFDVKD. V shed 4 bases and J shed 10 bases, with 13 bases lying between them. CDR3 nucleotides: TGTGCCACCAGTGACCGGAAAAGCTGGGAGCAGTTCTTC. This sequence encodes CATSDRKSWEQFF.

This clonotype was seen more than once but under ten times. This chain joins TRBV7-2 and TRBJ2-2, with D possibly being TRBD1 (6 bases). The CDR3 sequence is 17 residues long. The germline gives CDR1 SGHTA, CDR2 FQGNSA. V was cut by 5 bases and J by 6 bases, with 22 bases left in between. The CDR3, as DNA: TGTGCCAGCAGCCAAAACAGGGTTCATGTTGGTTCCGGGGAGCTGTTTTTT. Its protein product is CASSQNRVHVGSGELFF. Together with reference TRBV7-2 and TRBJ2-2, the CDR3 gives the full variable domain: GAGVSQSPSNKVTEKGKDVELRCDPISGHTALYWYRQSLGQGLEFLIYFQGNSAPDKSGLPSDRFSAERTGGSVSTLTIQRTQQEDSAVYLCASSQNRVHVGSGELFFGEGSRLTVL.

CDR3 bases: TGTGCCAGCAGCCCGATAGCGGGGGGGCCGGGAGATACGCAGTATTTT. Translating it yields CASSPIAGGPGDTQYF. The chain links TRBV7-2 to TRBJ2-3; TRBD2 aligns across 11 bases. V lost 5 bases and J lost 5; bases outside the gene matches: 9. The CDR3 extends over 16 amino acids. The germline V gene has CDR1 SGHTA and CDR2 FQGNSA. Variable domain in full (rest from reference TRBV7-2 and TRBJ2-3): GAGVSQSPSNKVTEKGKDVELRCDPISGHTALYWYRQSLGQGLEFLIYFQGNSAPDKSGLPSDRFSAERTGGSVSTLTIQRTQQEDSAVYLCASSPIAGGPGDTQYFGPGTRLTVL.

In this sample, this clonotype turned up a few times. The rearrangement links TRBV6-5 to TRBJ1-1; D remains ambiguous. Germline assignment: CDR1 MNHEY and CDR2 SVGAGI. V was pared by 0 bases and J by 6 bases, with 8 bases between. The CDR3 is 13 residues long. The CDR3 here is CASSYSILAEAFF. The CDR3 nucleotides read TGTGCCAGCAGTTACTCTATATTAGCTGAAGCTTTCTTT.